The source of this T cell receptor (beta chain) is a study of T cell responses to AZD1222 COVID-19 vaccine (dated by TCRdb to 2020 to 2023). Broadly, across the study: AZD1222 recipients whose second dose came at about 4 weeks and those whose second dose came at about 12 weeks were combined into one group, since spike-specific TCR depth and breadth did not differ between the two schedules. TCR sequencing was performed for approximately 240 trial participants, of whom about 200 were given two doses of AZD1222 and around 25 were given two doses of MenACWY control vaccine. Trial participants were enrolled into age subgroups of 18-55, 56-69 and 70-plus years, which contained around 150, 28 and 57 TCR-sequenced participants, respectively. On the study overall, not on this receptor specifically: A significant rise in spike-specific TCR breadth and depth was observed after two AZD1222 doses relative to day 0 and relative to MenACWY recipients. Nearly half of unique spike-specific TCRs reportedly recognized epitopes outside regions mutated in the B.1.351 and B.1.1.7 variants. The 56-69-year group was small, and its depth increase did not reach significance, likely because of low power. No day 14 peak-response samples were available, so repertoires were characterized only after the peak T cell response. Vaccine-associated CD4 TCRs spanned the whole spike protein, with dominant responses in regions 160-218 and 743-854. Participants were mostly white British and included more females than males, and it was suggested by the authors that clonal diversity may have been underestimated. Only six AZD1222 recipients were SARS-CoV-2 seropositive at baseline, limiting conclusions about previously exposed vaccinees.

The CDR3 regions of human TCRbeta chains were analyzed by immunosequencing. Concerning the study's data processing: Repertoire TCRs were checked for matches against a reference library of SARS-CoV-2-specific TCRs that had been generated using the MIRA antigen-specificity platform. Breadth was defined as the fraction of unique TCRs that were SARS-CoV-2-associated. Depth was defined as the fraction of total T cells that were SARS-CoV-2-associated. Using the MIRA data, every spike-specific TCR was mapped to the spike region that the TCR reacted to and assigned to either a CD4 or a CD8 class. Log10-transformed breadth and depth values were compared by one-way ANOVA with Sidak's multiple comparisons tests. TCRdb took over this immuneACCESS table, retaining in-frame rearrangements with V and J assigned. Such tables are incomplete; in checked studies, under half of the missing clones stem from an unresolved V gene, and the remainder is unexplained. V, J and clone size were drawn from that table, and D and trimming were deduced from the DNA. This sample lists approximately 200,000 clones; around 93% were detected once. 9.2% of the sample lies in the top ten.

The CDR3, from cysteine to phenylalanine, totals 13 residues. The DNA shown is the 39-base CDR3, in frame from base 1. V loses 5 bases, J loses 5 bases, and the germline ends lie 12 bases apart. Comments on this clone: The antigen it binds to is not known. No base-level quality is on record; no much larger clone is a single base apart.

In the paper's terms, the time point label means: baseline before first vaccination. Samples from vaccinated people were obtained from the UK trials COV001 and COV002, which included a single-blind randomized controlled phase 2/3 trial of AZD1222 (ChAdOx1 nCoV-19) in healthy adults. Trial participant PBMC samples were collected at day 0 and day 28 after the second dose for TCRbeta chain sequencing. The clonotype comes from an adult in good health. Here the sequenced sample was peripheral blood, taken on day 0 of AZD1222 vaccination. Recombination connected TRBV12-3 or TRBV12-4 to TRBJ1-2; the D gene cannot be named for sure. The DNA sequence is as follows: TGTGCCAGCAGTCCACGGCACTTTTATGGCTACACCTTC. This codes for CASSPRHFYGYTF.